This paragraph covers one TCR beta chain sequence. The clone's antigen remains unknown. No much larger clone is present one base from it, and per-base qualities are unavailable. Libraries came from the immunoSEQ multiplex PCR assay. In TCRdb, the immuneACCESS table is reduced to in-frame sequences with V and J assigned. These tables do not hold every clone; where another copy was compared, an unresolved V gene accounts for under half, and the others remain unexplained. The sample table contains over 100,000 clones; only one count was recorded for 80% to 95% of them. The ten most abundant clones make up under 3% of the sample. This sample is drawn from a study of control samples from healthy donors and cancer patients (dated by TCRdb to the early 2020s). Inclusive of the bounding cysteine and phenylalanine, the CDR3 is 17 residues long. Just the 51-base CDR3 DNA is kept, in frame starting at base 1. Trimming leaves V shorter by 3 bases and J shorter by 5 bases, with the junction holding 7 bases beyond the gene matches. CDR1 LNHDA and CDR2 SQIVND were looked up in the germline V gene (reference sequence).

Sequencing was done on a sample of blood. The chain joins TRBV19 to TRBJ2-5, with 15 bases in between that match TRBD2. The receptor comes from a middle-aged man in good health. The CDR3 in this case is CASSIIGLAGGPETQYF. Here is the DNA: TGTGCCAGTAGTATTATCGGACTAGCGGGGGGGCCGGAGACCCAGTACTTC.